Listed below are T cell receptor beta chains from one sample, sequenced in a study of post-analysis software for immune sequencing data. TCRdb called the PCR reads again in MiXCR, with one record for every CDR3 protein. The sample records around 260,000 distinct CDR3 sequences, about 40% being singletons. Sequencing input: blood. These TCRs come from a girl between 10 and 17 years old with multiple sclerosis. CDR3s include the opening cysteine and the closing phenylalanine or tryptophan. Fields, in order: V gene, D gene, J gene, clone size, CDR3 protein, CDR3 DNA. The D gene is left open where the match is weak. Only some rows state a clone size, as once, few, many or a class for expanded clones.

TRBV20-1	TRBD2	TRBJ2-1	many	CSASRAGGINEQFF	TGCAGTGCTAGCCGGGCGGGGGGCATCAATGAGCAGTTCTTC
TRBV7-9	NA	TRBJ2-5	few	CASSLEQTETQYF	TGTGCCAGCAGCTTAGAGCAAACAGAGACCCAGTACTTC
TRBV5-6	NA	TRBJ1-1	few	CASSLSGTGNTEAFF	TGTGCCAGCAGCTTATCTGGGACGGGGAACACTGAAGCTTTCTTT
TRBV7-6	TRBD2	TRBJ2-1	once	CASSLLSGRELSGEQFF	TGTGCCAGCAGCTTACTTAGCGGGAGGGAACTGTCCGGTGAGCAGTTCTTC
TRBV20-1	TRBD2	TRBJ2-3	NA	CSARSAGGVTDMQYF	TGCAGTGCTAGATCTGCGGGAGGGGTCACAGATATGCAGTATTTT
TRBV5-1	NA	TRBJ2-4	few	CASSLGSLAKNIQYF	TGCGCCAGCAGCTTGGGATCTCTAGCCAAAAACATTCAGTACTTC
TRBV20-1	NA	TRBJ1-1	many	CSASIGGMNTEAFF	TGCAGTGCTAGTATCGGCGGCATGAACACTGAAGCTTTCTTT
TRBV11-2	NA	TRBJ2-5	many	CASSALGTGGGLTQYF	TGTGCCAGCAGCGCCTTGGGAACAGGGGGGGGCCTGACCCAGTACTTC
TRBV20-1	TRBD2	TRBJ2-1	many	CSARGLAEYNEQFF	TGCAGTGCTAGGGGACTAGCGGAATACAATGAGCAGTTCTTC
TRBV29-1	NA	TRBJ1-2	many	CSVERGGHYGYTF	TGCAGCGTTGAACGAGGGGGTCACTATGGCTACACCTTC
TRBV6-6	TRBD1	TRBJ2-1	many	CASRQGTGPRDEQFF	TGTGCCAGCAGACAGGGGACAGGGCCGAGAGATGAGCAGTTCTTC
TRBV7-3	NA	TRBJ2-3	many	CASSLNDLGTDTQYF	TGTGCCAGCAGCTTAAATGACTTGGGCACAGATACGCAGTATTTT
TRBV29-1	TRBD1	TRBJ2-3	many	CSVDTGGRTDTQYF	TGCAGCGTCGACACAGGGGGCAGGACAGATACGCAGTATTTT
TRBV4-1	TRBD1	TRBJ2-3	many	CASSLGTVTDTQYF	TGCGCCAGCAGCCTCGGGACAGTGACAGATACGCAGTATTTT
TRBV9	NA	TRBJ1-1	NA	CASSVDAQGNTEAFF	TGTGCCAGCAGCGTAGATGCACAGGGCAACACTGAAGCTTTCTTT